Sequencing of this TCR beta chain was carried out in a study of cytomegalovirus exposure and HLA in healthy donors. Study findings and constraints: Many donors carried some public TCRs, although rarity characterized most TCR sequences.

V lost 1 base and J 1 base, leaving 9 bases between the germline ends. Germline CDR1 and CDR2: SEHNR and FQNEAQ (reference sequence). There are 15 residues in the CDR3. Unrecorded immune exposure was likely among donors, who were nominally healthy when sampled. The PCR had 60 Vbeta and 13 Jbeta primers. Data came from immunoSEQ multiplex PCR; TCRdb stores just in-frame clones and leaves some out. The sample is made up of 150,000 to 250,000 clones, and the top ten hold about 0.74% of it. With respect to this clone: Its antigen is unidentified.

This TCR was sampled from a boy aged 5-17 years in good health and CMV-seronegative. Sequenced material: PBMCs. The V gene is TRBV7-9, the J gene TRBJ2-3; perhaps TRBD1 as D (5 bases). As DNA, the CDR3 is TGTGCCAGCAGCTTAGTAGGGGTTCGCACAGATACGCAGTATTTT. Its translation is CASSLVGVRTDTQYF.